One and the same sample provided the 20 T cell receptor beta chains below, sequenced in a study of neurological immune-mediated disorders. TCRdb re-called the 5' RACE reads through MiXCR, storing one row per CDR3 protein. The profile shows roughly 90,000 distinct CDR3 sequences, approximately 3.5% of them singletons. Sequences were obtained from PBMCs. These receptors originate from a woman aged 45-65 years with multiple sclerosis.

This clonotype was counted ten times or more. The V gene is TRBV12-3 or TRBV12-4, the J gene TRBJ1-1, with D hard to call. The CDR3 covers 14 residues. V lost 7 bases and J 8 bases, leaving 20 bases between the germline ends. The CDR3, as DNA: TGTGCCAGCATTCCCCCGGCCGGTTTGGCAGAAGCTTTCTTT. Residues: CASIPPAGLAEAFF.

In its sample, this clonotype was seen many times. CDR3 loop: CASSIGETYTQYF. The CDR3 nucleotides are TGTGCCAGCAGCATCGGGGAAACATATACGCAGTATTTT. The chain links TRBV7-2 to TRBJ2-3; TRBD2 might be the D (5 bases). The CDR3 sequence is 13 residues long. Trimming left V 5 bases short and J 7 bases short, with 13 bases between. Per germline, CDR1 SGHTA and CDR2 FQGNSA.

This clonotype was recorded once. The J gene is TRBJ2-3, the V gene TRBV11-2; D might be TRBD1 or TRBD2, each matching 6 bases. Germline CDR1 is SGHAT and CDR2 is FQNNGV. The ends were cut back, 5 bases at V and 4 bases at J, with 16 bases in the middle. This CDR3 is built from 15 residues. Here the CDR3 DNA reads TGTGCCAGCAGCCGAATCGCGGGACACTCAGATACGCAGTATTTT. This gives the protein CASSRIAGHSDTQYF.

The gene calls are TRBV6-5 and TRBJ2-5, with 12 bases fitting TRBD2. The germline CDR1 and CDR2 sequences are MNHEY and SVGAGI. V was pared by 6 bases and J by 1 base, with 6 bases of the junction left unmatched. The CDR3 is made up of 16 amino acids. The DNA of the CDR3 is TGTGCCAGCAGCTACCCGACTAGCGGGGGCCAAGAGACCCAGTACTTC. It codes for CASSYPTSGGQETQYF.

This clonotype was seen ten or more times. J is TRBJ2-7 and V is TRBV5-6; D might be TRBD2 (7 bases). Germline assignment: CDR1 SGHDT and CDR2 YYEEEE. The CDR3 has 11 amino acids. The V gene lost 3 bases and the J gene lost 13 bases, with 14 bases spanning the gap. CDR3 DNA sequence: TGTGCCAGCAGCTGGGGGGGGACAAGATACTTC. This encodes CASSWGGTRYF. Looking up the rest from reference TRBV5-6 and TRBJ2-7 gives the full variable domain: DAGVTQSPTHLIKTRGQQVTLRCSPKSGHDTVSWYQQALGQGPQFIFQYYEEEERQRGNFPDRFSGHQFPNYSSELNVNALLLGDSALYLCASSWGGTRYFGPGTRLTVT.

The table lists this clonotype with many counts. V gene TRBV5-1 combines with J gene TRBJ2-1, with TRBD1 identical over 7 bases. Germline V gene lookup returns CDR1 SGHRS and CDR2 YFSETQ. This CDR3 region has 15 residues. The ends lost 4 bases at V and 1 base at J; junction bases unmatched: 5. The CDR3 spells CASSDGTASYNEQFF. CDR3 coding DNA: TGCGCCAGCAGCGACGGGACAGCGTCCTACAATGAGCAGTTCTTC.

The table lists this clonotype with many counts. V usage is TRBV20-1 and J usage is TRBJ2-5; D remains unclear. Trimming left V 0 bases short and J 0 bases short, with 8 bases between. The CDR3 sequence is 14 residues long. In germline, CDR1 is DFQATT, CDR2 SNEGSKA (reference sequence). CDR3 nucleotides: TGCAGTGCTAGAGATGGCTCGTACCAAGAGACCCAGTACTTC. This encodes CSARDGSYQETQYF.

This clonotype showed up many times. V and J are TRBV12-3 or TRBV12-4 and TRBJ1-1; a weak D match, TRBD1 (5 bases). The CDR3 consists of 13 residues. V gave up 7 bases and J gave up 6 bases, with 15 bases separating them. DNA for the CDR3: TGTGCCAGCAATCCACGGGGACGCGCTGAAGCTTTCTTT. This sequence encodes CASNPRGRAEAFF.

This clonotype was seen ten or more times. The chain combines TRBV20-1 with TRBJ1-6; tentatively, D is TRBD1 (6 bases). CDR1 is DFQATT and CDR2 is SNEGSKA in the germline V gene (reference sequence). Trimming cost V 6 bases and J 14 bases, with 17 bases left between them. This CDR3 comprises 12 residues. The CDR3 region has the DNA TGCAGTGCACCACAACAGGGAGCTTCCCTCCACTTT. This translates into CSAPQQGASLHF.

This clonotype showed up many times. The chain links TRBV7-2 to TRBJ2-3; tentatively, D is TRBD2 (5 bases). The CDR3 covers 13 residues. With 5 bases removed from V and 6 bases from J, the gap between germline ends came to 12 bases. The germline CDR1 and CDR2 sequences are SGHTA and FQGNSA. The CDR3 sequence is CASSIRTSDTQYF. CDR3 nucleotides: TGTGCCAGCAGCATAAGGACTTCGGATACGCAGTATTTT.

This clonotype was picked up many times. The V and J genes are TRBV5-1 and TRBJ2-5; 10 bases map to TRBD2. The CDR3 is 14 residues long. After removal of 5 bases from V and 4 bases from J, the junction contained 5 bases not matched to a gene. Per germline, CDR1 SGHRS and CDR2 YFSETQ. For the CDR3, the DNA is TGCGCCAGCAGAACAACTAGCGGGGCAGAGACCCAGTACTTC. This gives the protein CASRTTSGAETQYF.

This clonotype occurred many times. V usage is TRBV21-1 and J usage is TRBJ2-1; the table's D call TRBD1 went unverified against the DNA. TRBV21-1 is shown as a pseudogene. The CDR3 is 16 residues long. CDR3 sequence reads: CASSKPRQGGCDEQFF. CDR3 DNA sequence: TGTGCCAGCAGCAAACCAAGACAGGGAGGTTGCGATGAGCAGTTCTTC.

There are many counts of this clonotype. The chain joins TRBV5-5 to TRBJ2-3; D possibly matches TRBD1 or TRBD2 (5 bases each). CDR3 length equals 16 residues. Germline CDR1 and CDR2: SGHKS and YYEKEE (reference sequence). V was clipped by 2 bases and J by 0 bases, with 13 bases between them. The CDR3 is CASSLGPGLSTDTQYF. The CDR3 DNA sequence: TGTGCCAGCAGCTTAGGCCCGGGGCTAAGCACAGATACGCAGTATTTT.

This clonotype has a count of ten or more. The V and J genes are TRBV10-3 and TRBJ2-1; TRBD2 aligns across 8 bases. The V gene's germline CDR1 is ENHRY and CDR2 SYGVKD. The CDR3 spans 15 residues. V lost 3 bases and J lost 3; bases outside the gene matches: 4. The CDR3 region is CAISDSGGRYNEQFF. CDR3 coding DNA: TGTGCCATCAGTGACAGCGGGGGTCGCTACAATGAGCAGTTCTTC.

This clonotype was observed at least ten times. The gene calls are TRBV20-1 and TRBJ1-6, with D perhaps TRBD1 (5 bases). CDR1 is DFQATT and CDR2 is SNEGSKA in the germline V gene (reference sequence). The ends were cut back, 0 bases at V and 6 bases at J, with 18 bases in the middle. The CDR3 loop spans 17 amino acids. This chain's CDR3 is CSARDSKGGGGNSPLHF. The CDR3 DNA sequence: TGCAGTGCTAGAGATTCCAAGGGTGGCGGGGGTAATTCACCCCTCCACTTT.

A single count supports this clonotype. V is TRBV4-1 and J is TRBJ2-2; TRBD2 agrees at 16 bases. The germline V gene encodes CDR1 MGHRA and CDR2 YSYEKL. This CDR3 has 17 amino acids. Germline trimming cut 4 bases from V and 7 bases from J; bases unmatched to any gene: 6. In DNA, the CDR3 is TGCGCCAGCAGCCCGGGGACTAGCGGGGGGGTTCGCGGGGAGCTGTTTTTT. It is translated as CASSPGTSGGVRGELFF.

Ten or more counts support this clonotype. The chain uses TRBV9 and TRBJ2-2, with D perhaps matching TRBD2 (6 bases). This CDR3 has 14 residues. V was clipped by 0 bases and J by 5 bases, with 8 bases between them. CDR1 is SGDLS and CDR2 is YYNGEE in the germline V gene. The CDR3 coding sequence is TGTGCCAGCAGCGTAGACGCGGGGACCGGGGAGCTGTTTTTT. Amino acid sequence: CASSVDAGTGELFF. Together with reference TRBV9 and TRBJ2-2, the CDR3 gives the full variable domain: DSGVTQTPKHLITATGQRVTLRCSPRSGDLSVYWYQQSLDQGLQFLIQYYNGEERAKGNILERFSAQQFPDLHSELNLSSLELGDSALYFCASSVDAGTGELFFGEGSRLTVL.

The chain has TRBV25-1 and TRBJ2-3; 12 bases fit TRBD1. Trimming removed 10 bases from V and 4 bases from J; junction bases left unmatched: 9. CDR3 size: 15 residues. CDR1 is MGHDK and CDR2 is SYGVNS in the germline V gene. CDR3 loop: CATGGGTGGADTQYF. The DNA for the CDR3 is TGTGCCACCGGGGGGGGGACAGGGGGCGCAGATACGCAGTATTTT. The entire variable domain, with the rest obtained from reference TRBV25-1 and TRBJ2-3, is as follows: EADIYQTPRYLVIGTGKKITLECSQTMGHDKMYWYQQDPGMELHLIHYSYGVNSTEKGDLSSESTVSRIRTEHFPLTLESARPSHTSQYLCATGGGTGGADTQYFGPGTRLTVL.

There are a few counts of this clonotype. This sequence may be a read error, since a much larger clone differs from it by one base. This chain uses TRBV10-3 with TRBJ1-5; the D is unclear. Germline-derived CDR1 and CDR2 are ENHRY and SYGVKD. CDR3 length: 12 amino acids. DNA of the CDR3: TGTGACATCAGCGAGAAGGAACAGCCCCAGCATTTT. It codes for CDISEKEQPQHF.

This clonotype came up many times. The chain links TRBV15 to TRBJ2-1; D might be TRBD1 (5 bases). Germline V lookup: CDR1 LNHNV, CDR2 YYDKDF (reference sequence). Trimming removed 4 bases at V and 9 bases at J, with 16 bases between. The length of the CDR3 is 14 residues. For the CDR3, the DNA is TGTGCCACCAGCACCGAGAAGGGGCCCGGTGAGCAGTTCTTC. Translated: CATSTEKGPGEQFF.